One sample yielded the 16 T cell receptor beta chains listed below, sequenced in a study of beta chain features in type 1 diabetes. Study-wide points: The study found moderately but significantly shorter TCRB CDR3s in all four CD4+ subsets of Type 1 diabetes patients.

The sequenced template was cDNA made from the entire isolated RNA. Generated by immunoSEQ multiplex PCR, the TCRdb table keeps only in-frame clones and is missing some. This sample has approximately 160,000 clones, with roughly 60% found just once. Which antigens these TCRs recognize remains unknown. Sequencing was done on a sample of naive CD4+ T cells from blood. The origin of the receptors is a man aged 25-45 years with type 1 diabetes.

V is TRBV5-1 and J is TRBJ2-7; 8 nucleotides line up with TRBD1. V gave up 0 bases and J gave up 6 bases; unmatched junction bases: 8. Germline lookup yields CDR1 SGHRS and CDR2 YFSETQ. The CDR3 length is 15 residues. CDR3 sequence: CASSLGTGPFAEQYF. The CDR3 nucleotides are TGCGCCAGCAGCTTGGGGACAGGGCCTTTTGCCGAGCAGTACTTC.

In its sample, this clone was seen a few times. This chain connects TRBV7-9 to TRBJ2-5, with D possibly being TRBD1 or TRBD2 (5 bases each). The CDR3 has 16 amino acids. Germline CDR1 and CDR2: SEHNR and FQNEAQ (reference sequence). V lost 3 bases to trimming and J lost 7 bases, with 21 bases between them. The CDR3 loop is CASSFSPGPGVVTQYF. CDR3 bases: TGTGCCAGCAGCTTTTCGCCGGGGCCCGGGGTTGTGACCCAGTACTTC.

This clone appeared a few times. Other DNA sequences from this sample encode an identical CDR3 as well. V usage is TRBV9 and J usage is TRBJ2-5; the D is unclear. CDR3 size: 14 residues. Trimming took 0 bases from V and 1 from J, leaving 7 bases between them. Per the germline V gene, CDR1 is SGDLS and CDR2 is YYNGEE. CDR3 loop: CASSVAGTQETQYF. As DNA, the CDR3 is TGTGCCAGCAGCGTAGCGGGTACCCAAGAGACCCAGTACTTC. Filled out from reference TRBV9 and TRBJ2-5, the complete variable domain reads DSGVTQTPKHLITATGQRVTLRCSPRSGDLSVYWYQQSLDQGLQFLIQYYNGEERAKGNILERFSAQQFPDLHSELNLSSLELGDSALYFCASSVAGTQETQYFGPGTRLLVL.

The V call is TRBV20-1, the J call TRBJ2-1, with D possibly being TRBD2 (6 bases). V lost 7 bases and J lost 5, with 9 bases in between. Germline CDR1 and CDR2: DFQATT and SNEGSKA (reference sequence). The CDR3 totals 11 residues. Here the CDR3 reads CSGRGDNEQFF. The CDR3 coding sequence is TGCAGTGGGAGGGGCGACAATGAGCAGTTCTTC.

This rearrangement joins TRBV12-2 to TRBJ1-2. TRBV12-2 is an annotated pseudogene. CDR3 length: 14 amino acids. CDR3: CASRLFGRKHGYTF. The CDR3, as DNA: TGTGCAAGTCGCTTGTTCGGCCGGAAACATGGCTACACCTTC.

This clone was observed a few times. The CDR3 sequence: CASSLAPGDTYNEQFF. CDR3 DNA sequence: TGTGCCAGCAGCTTGGCCCCGGGGGACACCTACAATGAGCAGTTCTTC. The V gene is TRBV7-2, the J gene TRBJ2-1; D is tentatively TRBD1 or TRBD2 (6 bases each). The germline V gene encodes CDR1 SGHTA and CDR2 FQGNSA. The CDR3 is 16 amino acids. With 3 bases removed from V and 2 bases from J, the gap between germline ends came to 14 bases.

This clone was seen a handful of times. The rearrangement links TRBV29-1 to TRBJ2-1, with D unresolved. Trimming shortened V by 3 bases and J by 0 bases, and 6 bases separated the two germline ends. This CDR3 spans 13 amino acids. Looked up from germline, CDR1 is SQVTM and CDR2 is ANQGSEA. CDR3: CSVEGSSYNEQFF. CDR3 nucleotides: TGCAGCGTTGAGGGCAGCTCCTACAATGAGCAGTTCTTC.

The table lists this clone with a few counts. CDR3 sequence: CSAAGAGGSEETQYF. In nucleotides, the CDR3 is TGCAGCGCAGCCGGAGCGGGGGGATCGGAAGAGACCCAGTACTTC. The chain recombines TRBV29-1 with TRBJ2-5; TRBD2 agrees at 9 bases. V lost 7 bases and J lost 3; bases outside the gene matches: 12. This CDR3 contains 15 residues. Germline V gene data show CDR1 as SQVTM and CDR2 as ANQGSEA.

CDR3 nucleotide sequence: TGTGCCTGGAGTGTACTAGAGGCGAACACCGGGGAGCTGTTTTTT. It encodes CAWSVLEANTGELFF. The chain uses TRBV30 and TRBJ2-2; D possibly corresponds to TRBD2 (5 bases). The CDR3 spans 15 residues. CDR1 GTSNPN and CDR2 SVGIG come from the germline V gene (reference sequence). Between the trimmed V and J ends, which lost 0 bases and 0 bases, there was a span of 8 bases. Combining the CDR3 with reference TRBV30 and TRBJ2-2 gives the whole variable domain SQTIHQWPATLVQPVGSPLSLECTVEGTSNPNLYWYRQAAGRGLQLLFYSVGIGQISSEVPQNLSASRPQDRQFILSSKKLLLSDSGFYLCAWSVLEANTGELFFGEGSRLTVL.

The chain employs TRBV28 and TRBJ1-4; a possible D gene is TRBD1 (6 bases). The V end lost 5 bases, the J end lost 8 bases, and 12 bases lay between the germline ends. The CDR3 is 13 residues long. The germline V gene encodes CDR1 MDHEN and CDR2 SYDVKM. CDR3 coding DNA: TGTGCCAGCAGTCCGGGACATCGGGAAAAACTGTTTTTT. Protein sequence: CASSPGHREKLFF.

This clone turned up a few times. The chain has TRBV29-1 and TRBJ2-2, with unresolved D. Germline loops: CDR1 SQVTM, CDR2 ANQGSEA. This CDR3 comprises 11 residues. Trimming took off 5 bases at V and 2 bases at J, with 3 bases between the two ends. CDR3 nucleotides: TGCAGCGTTCGTAACACCGGGGAGCTGTTTTTT. Protein product: CSVRNTGELFF.

Note on this clone: The same CDR3 arises from other DNA sequences in this sample as well. The chain combines TRBV9 with TRBJ2-5; D is possibly TRBD2 (5 bases). The CDR3 runs 14 residues. V shed 0 bases and J shed 5 bases, with 11 bases lying between them. Looked up from germline, CDR1 is SGDLS and CDR2 is YYNGEE. In nucleotides, the CDR3 is TGTGCCAGCAGCGTAGGGCCTGGCGGGGAGACCCAGTACTTC. Protein: CASSVGPGGETQYF.

The chain uses TRBV2 and TRBJ2-7, with unresolved D. The CDR3 has 13 amino acids. Trimming left V 4 bases short and J 0 bases short, with 7 bases between. Germline-derived CDR1 and CDR2 are SNHLY and FYNNEI. CDR3 in amino acids: CASSAWVSYEQYF. The CDR3 DNA is TGTGCCAGCAGTGCATGGGTCTCCTACGAGCAGTACTTC.

The chain links TRBV4-3 to TRBJ1-2, with TRBD1 matching over 8 bases. Trimming removed 3 bases from V and 6 bases from J; junction bases left unmatched: 9. Germline loops: CDR1 LGHNA, CDR2 YSLEER. The CDR3 has 15 residues. CDR3 DNA: TGCGCCAGCAGCCAGGCCACGGACAGGGAGGATGGCTACACCTTC. This sequence encodes CASSQATDREDGYTF.

V usage is TRBV5-6 and J usage is TRBJ2-1; possible D gene TRBD2, 6 bases. Germline V lookup: CDR1 SGHDT, CDR2 YYEEEE. The CDR3 loop spans 15 amino acids. Trimming stripped 5 bases from V and 8 bases from J, with 20 bases between. CDR3 amino acids: CASSGPGLPEDEQFF. The CDR3 bases are TGTGCCAGCAGTGGACCGGGACTGCCAGAGGATGAGCAGTTCTTC.

The gene calls are TRBV7-2 and TRBJ2-4; TRBD1 matches at 7 bases. The J segment lost 8 bases and the V segment lost 5 bases, leaving 6 bases of the junction unmatched. The V gene's germline CDR1 is SGHTA and CDR2 FQGNSA. The CDR3 spans 13 residues. CDR3 region: CASSGTGTDIQYF. The CDR3 DNA is TGTGCCAGCAGCGGGACCGGGACAGACATTCAGTACTTC.